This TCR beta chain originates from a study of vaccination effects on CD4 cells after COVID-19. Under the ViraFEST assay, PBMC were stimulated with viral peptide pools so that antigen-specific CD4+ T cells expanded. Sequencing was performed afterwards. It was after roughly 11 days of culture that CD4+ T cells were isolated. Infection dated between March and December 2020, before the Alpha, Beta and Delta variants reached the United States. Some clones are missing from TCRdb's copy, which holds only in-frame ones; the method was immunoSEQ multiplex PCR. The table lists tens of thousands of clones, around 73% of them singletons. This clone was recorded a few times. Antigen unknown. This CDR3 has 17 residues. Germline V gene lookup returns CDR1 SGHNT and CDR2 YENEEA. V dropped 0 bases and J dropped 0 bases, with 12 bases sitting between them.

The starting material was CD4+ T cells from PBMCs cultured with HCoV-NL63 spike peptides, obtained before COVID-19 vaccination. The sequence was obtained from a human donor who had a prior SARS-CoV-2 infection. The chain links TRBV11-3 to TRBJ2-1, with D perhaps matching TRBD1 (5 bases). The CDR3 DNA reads TGTGCCAGCAGCTTAGAGGCGTGGGGCTCCTCCTACAATGAGCAGTTCTTC. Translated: CASSLEAWGSSYNEQFF.